One and the same sample provided the 17 T cell receptor beta chains below, sequenced in a study of T-cell memory formation after mild COVID-19. TCRdb reprocessed the 5' RACE reads with MiXCR, giving one entry per CDR3 protein. The table records some 250,000 distinct CDR3 sequences, approximately 18% of them present only once. Sequences were obtained from PBMCs or a T cell subset sorted from them (not recorded which). Source of these receptors: a man aged 18 to 30 who had mild COVID-19 (a few samples of this study predate the infection). Cell type and time point are not known.

This clonotype was seen more than once but under ten times. The V gene is TRBV7-9, the J gene TRBJ2-3, with D maybe TRBD2 (6 bases). The CDR3 loop spans 15 amino acids. Germline-derived CDR1 and CDR2 are SEHNR and FQNEAQ (reference sequence). Between the trimmed V and J ends, which lost 4 bases and 4 bases, there was a span of 15 bases. CDR3 in DNA: TGTGCCAGCAGCTCCTACGAGGAGGGGTCAGATACGCAGTATTTT. As protein: CASSSYEEGSDTQYF.

This clonotype was detected only a few times. The chain recombines TRBV5-1 with TRBJ2-5, with D uncertain. V was clipped by 3 bases and J by 2 bases, with 20 bases between them. Germline assignment: CDR1 SGHRS and CDR2 YFSETQ. The CDR3 has 17 amino acids. The CDR3 is CASSSALDGLLQETQYF. CDR3 coding DNA: TGCGCCAGCAGCTCTGCTCTGGACGGGCTCCTTCAAGAGACCCAGTACTTC.

This chain connects TRBV3-1 to TRBJ2-1; D call uncertain. CDR1 is LGHDT, CDR2 YNNKEL, per germline (reference sequence). The V end lost 10 bases, the J end lost 6 bases, and 16 bases lay between the germline ends. This CDR3 comprises 13 residues. The CDR3 here is CATSTSPPNEQFF. The CDR3 DNA reads TGTGCCACCAGTACTTCCCCACCCAATGAGCAGTTCTTC.

DNA of the CDR3: TGTGCCAGCAGTTTAGCCGGGAGTGCGACCCAGTACTTC. This codes for CASSLAGSATQYF. V is TRBV6-2 or TRBV6-3 and J is TRBJ2-5; TRBD2 is a possible D gene (6 bases). Per the germline V gene, CDR1 is MNHEY and CDR2 is SVGEGT. Trimming pared 4 bases from V and 7 bases from J, leaving 13 bases between. The CDR3 consists of 13 residues.

The CDR3 sequence is CSARDVRLAGDEQFF. The CDR3 DNA follows: TGCAGTGCTAGAGATGTTAGACTAGCGGGGGATGAGCAGTTCTTC. The chain links TRBV20-1 to TRBJ2-1; 12 bases match TRBD2. This CDR3 is 15 amino acids long. CDR1 and CDR2 (germline): DFQATT, SNEGSKA (reference sequence). Trimming at V came to 0 bases and at J to 8 bases, leaving 5 bases not matched to a gene.

This clonotype was found a few times. The genes are TRBV12-3 or TRBV12-4 and TRBJ2-3; D could derive from TRBD1 or TRBD2 (6 bases each). The germline V and J ends were trimmed by 3 bases and 9 bases, with 10 bases remaining between them. The CDR3 totals 12 residues. The CDR3 region is CASSLTGGTQYF. DNA of the CDR3: TGTGCCAGCAGTTTGACAGGAGGGACGCAGTATTTT.

This clonotype was detected many times. The rearrangement joins TRBV12-3 or TRBV12-4 to TRBJ2-5; the D call may be TRBD1 or TRBD2 (5 bases each). This CDR3 contains 14 residues. Trimming removed 4 bases from V and 4 bases from J, with 13 bases in between. The CDR3 is CASSSRGVRETQYF. Written as DNA, the CDR3 is TGTGCCAGCAGTTCCCGAGGGGTGCGAGAGACCCAGTACTTC.

This clonotype was counted ten times or more. This chain joins TRBV20-1 and TRBJ2-7; D unclear. The CDR3 consists of 13 residues. The V gene lost 3 bases and the J gene lost 1 base, with 10 bases spanning the gap. Germline V gene sequence: CDR1 DFQATT, CDR2 SNEGSKA (reference sequence). The CDR3: CSARHTYSYEQYF. CDR3 sequence (DNA): TGCAGTGCTAGGCACACCTATTCCTACGAGCAGTACTTC.

A note on this clonotype: A junction end diverges from the germline sequence, so it may reflect a read error. The chain uses TRBV2 and TRBJ1-1, with D perhaps matching TRBD1 (6 bases). CDR1 is SNHLY, CDR2 FYNNEI, per germline. The CDR3 is made up of 13 amino acids. The CDR3 coding sequence is TGTGCCAGCTCGGGGGCAGTGAACGCTGAAGCTTTCTTT. Amino acid sequence: CASSGAVNAEAFF.

The CDR3 coding sequence is TGTGCCAGCAGTTCCGGGGGCCTGAACACCGGGGAGCTGTTTTTT. As protein: CASSSGGLNTGELFF. The genes are TRBV5-5 and TRBJ2-2, with D tentatively TRBD1 or TRBD2 (6 bases each). The germline V gene has CDR1 SGHKS and CDR2 YYEKEE (reference sequence). This CDR3 spans 15 amino acids. Trimming took 5 bases from V and 1 from J, leaving 12 bases between them.

This clonotype has only a few counts. V usage is TRBV3-1 and J usage is TRBJ2-1; perhaps TRBD2 as D (7 bases). The germline V gene encodes CDR1 LGHDT and CDR2 YNNKEL (reference sequence). The germline V and J ends were trimmed by 3 bases and 0 bases, with 21 bases remaining between them. There are 19 residues in the CDR3. CDR3 sequence: CASSQLQGPAGSSYNEQFF. CDR3 DNA sequence: TGTGCCAGCAGCCAGCTACAGGGCCCAGCGGGGAGCTCCTACAATGAGCAGTTCTTC.

In this sample, this clonotype turned up a few times. J is TRBJ1-2 and V is TRBV9; D uncertain. The V end lost 3 bases, the J end lost 0 bases, and 6 bases lay between the germline ends. Germline CDR1 SGDLS, CDR2 YYNGEE. The CDR3 is 13 amino acids. The CDR3 bases are TGTGCCAGCAGCGACAGCTCTAACTATGGCTACACCTTC. The encoded protein is CASSDSSNYGYTF.

This clonotype has at least ten counts. The chain joins TRBV28 to TRBJ2-2, with D unclear. The V and J ends lost 3 bases and 0 bases respectively, with 2 bases between them. CDR3 length: 13 residues. Germline CDR1 and CDR2: MDHEN and SYDVKM. The CDR3 DNA reads TGTGCCAGCAGTTTCCCGAACACCGGGGAGCTGTTTTTT. Its protein is CASSFPNTGELFF.

The V and J genes are TRBV7-9 and TRBJ2-1; D remains unclear. V shed 2 bases and J shed 6 bases, with 8 bases lying between them. This CDR3 region has 13 residues. CDR1 and CDR2 (germline): SEHNR, FQNEAQ (reference sequence). CDR3 nucleotides: TGTGCCAGCAGCTTAATACCCCCCAATGAGCAGTTCTTC. It encodes CASSLIPPNEQFF.

This chain connects TRBV6-2 or TRBV6-3 to TRBJ2-7; unclear D gene. Germline lookup yields CDR1 MNHEY and CDR2 SVGEGT. The CDR3 extends over 13 amino acids. Trimming took 4 bases from V and 2 from J, leaving 9 bases between them. The CDR3 reads CASSLYLTYEQYV. CDR3 bases: TGTGCCAGCAGTTTATACTTAACCTACGAGCAGTACGTC.

This clonotype was found a few times. This chain uses TRBV5-6 with TRBJ1-5; no clear D gene. The germline V and J ends were trimmed by 4 bases and 6 bases, with 8 bases remaining between them. The CDR3 runs 12 residues. Germline V gives CDR1 SGHDT, CDR2 YYEEEE. CDR3 sequence: CASSIWGQPQHF. The CDR3 nucleotides are TGTGCCAGCAGCATTTGGGGTCAGCCCCAGCATTTT. Full variable domain (rest looked up from reference TRBV5-6 and TRBJ1-5): DAGVTQSPTHLIKTRGQQVTLRCSPKSGHDTVSWYQQALGQGPQFIFQYYEEEERQRGNFPDRFSGHQFPNYSSELNVNALLLGDSALYLCASSIWGQPQHFGDGTRLSIL.

V usage is TRBV7-9 and J usage is TRBJ2-5; D unresolved. Germline V gene data show CDR1 as SEHNR and CDR2 as FQNEAQ (reference sequence). This CDR3 has 14 residues. V lost 6 bases, J lost 0 bases, and 11 bases lay in between. Here the CDR3 reads CASSPTLYQETQYF. The CDR3 coding sequence is TGTGCCAGCAGTCCGACCCTGTACCAAGAGACCCAGTACTTC. Complete variable domain (other parts from reference TRBV7-9 and TRBJ2-5): DTGVSQNPRHKITKRGQNVTFRCDPISEHNRLYWYRQTLGQGPEFLTYFQNEAQLEKSRLLSDRFSAERPKGSFSTLEIQRTEQGDSAMYLCASSPTLYQETQYFGPGTRLLVL.